This TCR beta chain was recorded in a study of OX40 agonist ivuxolimab in advanced cancers. Trimming at V came to 7 bases and at J to 7 bases, leaving 5 bases not matched to a gene. Germline V CDR1 and CDR2: MGHDK, SYGVNS. The CDR3 is 14 residues long. Libraries were prepared by immunoSEQ multiplex PCR; TCRdb keeps only in-frame clonotypes and omits some of them. This sample has roughly 80,000 clones, with more than 85% found just once. Autoimmune disease history or systemic immunosuppression meant exclusion. The sequence came from an adult with an advanced solid tumor such as melanoma, head and neck, liver or kidney cancer. The sequenced sample was CD4+ or CD8+ T cells sorted from blood, obtained in a trial of the OX40 agonist ivuxolimab. The genes are TRBV25-1 and TRBJ1-6; 9 positions match TRBD1. The CDR3 DNA reads TGTGCCAGCACCCGGACAGGGGTAAATTCACCCCTCCACTTT. Protein sequence: CASTRTGVNSPLHF.